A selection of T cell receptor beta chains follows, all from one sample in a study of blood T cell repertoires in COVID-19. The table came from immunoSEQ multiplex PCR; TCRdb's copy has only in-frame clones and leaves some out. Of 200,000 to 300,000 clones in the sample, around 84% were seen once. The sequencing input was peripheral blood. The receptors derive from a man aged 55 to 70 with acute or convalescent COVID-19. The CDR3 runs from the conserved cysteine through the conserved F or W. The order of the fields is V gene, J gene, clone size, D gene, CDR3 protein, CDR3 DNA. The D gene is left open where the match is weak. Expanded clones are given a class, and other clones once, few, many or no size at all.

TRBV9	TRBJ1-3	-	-	CASSALSSGNTIYF	TGTGCCAGCAGTGCCCTTAGCTCTGGAAACACCATATATTTT
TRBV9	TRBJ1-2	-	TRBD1	CASRGTAEPYGYTF	TGTGCCAGCAGGGGGACAGCCGAACCCTATGGCTACACCTTC
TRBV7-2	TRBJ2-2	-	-	CASRGPNTGELFF	TGTGCCAGCAGGGGCCCAAACACCGGGGAGCTGTTTTTT
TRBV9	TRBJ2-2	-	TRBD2	CASSVSLAGGASNTGELFF	TGTGCCAGCAGCGTATCACTAGCGGGAGGAGCTTCGAACACCGGGGAGCTGTTTTTT
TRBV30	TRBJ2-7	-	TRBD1	CAWSIRGYEQYF	TGTGCCTGGAGCATCAGGGGGTACGAGCAGTACTTC
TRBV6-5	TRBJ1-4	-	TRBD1	CASRGTGNEKLFF	TGTGCCAGCAGAGGGACAGGGAATGAAAAACTGTTTTTT
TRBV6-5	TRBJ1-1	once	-	CAAIGHLNTEAFF	TGTGCCGCCATAGGACATTTGAACACTGAAGCTTTCTTT
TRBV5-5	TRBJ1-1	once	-	CASSLVEDTEAFF	TGTGCCAGCAGCTTGGTGGAGGACACTGAAGCTTTCTTT
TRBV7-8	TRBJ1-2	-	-	CASSLVRGATYGYTF	TGTGCCAGCAGCCTTGTCCGGGGAGCCACCTATGGCTACACCTTC
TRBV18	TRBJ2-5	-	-	CASTLGAQETQYF	TGTGCCAGCACCCTGGGCGCTCAAGAGACCCAGTACTTC
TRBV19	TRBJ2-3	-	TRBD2	CASSITRLAVGNTQYF	TGTGCCAGTAGTATTACGAGACTAGCCGTCGGGAATACGCAGTATTTT
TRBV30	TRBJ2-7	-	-	CAGARGIDEQYF	TGTGCTGGGGCTAGGGGGATCGACGAGCAGTACTTC
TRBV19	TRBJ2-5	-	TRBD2	CASSSLLAGVGGETQYF	TGTGCCAGTAGTAGCCTACTAGCGGGAGTGGGAGGAGAGACCCAGTACTTC
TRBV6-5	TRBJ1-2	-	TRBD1	CASNLNRGINYGYTF	TGTGCCAGCAATCTAAACAGGGGGATCAACTATGGCTACACCTTC
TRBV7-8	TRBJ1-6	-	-	CASSLDGGTSSYNSPLHF	TGTGCCAGCAGCTTAGACGGGGGAACGAGCTCCTATAATTCACCCCTCCACTTT
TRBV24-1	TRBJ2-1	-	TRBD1	CATRGTGGNYNEQFF	TGTGCCACCAGGGGGACAGGGGGGAATTACAATGAGCAGTTCTTC